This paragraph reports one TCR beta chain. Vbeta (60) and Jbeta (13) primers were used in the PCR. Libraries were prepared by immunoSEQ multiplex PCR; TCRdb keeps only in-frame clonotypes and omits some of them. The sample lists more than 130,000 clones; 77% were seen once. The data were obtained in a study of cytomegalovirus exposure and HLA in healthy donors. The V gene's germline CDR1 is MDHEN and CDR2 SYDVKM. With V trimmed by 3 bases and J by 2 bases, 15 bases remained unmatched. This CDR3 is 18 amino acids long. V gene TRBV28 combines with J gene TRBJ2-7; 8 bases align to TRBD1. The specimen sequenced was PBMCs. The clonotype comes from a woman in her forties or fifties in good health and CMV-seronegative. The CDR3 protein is CASSFPRTGWSRTYEQYF. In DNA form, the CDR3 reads TGTGCCAGCAGTTTTCCTCGGACAGGGTGGTCGAGGACCTACGAGCAGTACTTC.